The source of this TCR beta chain is a study of CD8 T cells in Susac syndrome. Random hexamers were used to reverse transcribe about 0.5 to 1 ug of RNA. The amplification used immunoSEQ multiplex PCR on TCR beta CDR3; it spanned 54 Vbeta and 13 Jbeta. TCRdb re-analysed the immunoSEQ multiplex PCR reads in MiXCR, keeping a single row per CDR3 protein. The sample has roughly 150,000 distinct CDR3 sequences, around 96% seen once. The germline V gene encodes CDR1 ENHRY and CDR2 SYGVKD. V was pared by 3 bases and J by 1 base, with 6 bases between. The CDR3 is 13 amino acids. Sequencing of TCR beta was carried out in blood CD8+ and CD4+ T cells.

The receptor was derived from a human donor with multiple sclerosis. The chain combines TRBV10-3 with TRBJ1-1; D is perhaps TRBD1 (5 bases). The sample taken for sequencing was CD8+ T cells from PBMCs. This chain's CDR3 is CAISDTGNTEAFF. CDR3 DNA sequence: TGTGCCATCAGTGATACAGGGAACACTGAAGCTTTCTTT.